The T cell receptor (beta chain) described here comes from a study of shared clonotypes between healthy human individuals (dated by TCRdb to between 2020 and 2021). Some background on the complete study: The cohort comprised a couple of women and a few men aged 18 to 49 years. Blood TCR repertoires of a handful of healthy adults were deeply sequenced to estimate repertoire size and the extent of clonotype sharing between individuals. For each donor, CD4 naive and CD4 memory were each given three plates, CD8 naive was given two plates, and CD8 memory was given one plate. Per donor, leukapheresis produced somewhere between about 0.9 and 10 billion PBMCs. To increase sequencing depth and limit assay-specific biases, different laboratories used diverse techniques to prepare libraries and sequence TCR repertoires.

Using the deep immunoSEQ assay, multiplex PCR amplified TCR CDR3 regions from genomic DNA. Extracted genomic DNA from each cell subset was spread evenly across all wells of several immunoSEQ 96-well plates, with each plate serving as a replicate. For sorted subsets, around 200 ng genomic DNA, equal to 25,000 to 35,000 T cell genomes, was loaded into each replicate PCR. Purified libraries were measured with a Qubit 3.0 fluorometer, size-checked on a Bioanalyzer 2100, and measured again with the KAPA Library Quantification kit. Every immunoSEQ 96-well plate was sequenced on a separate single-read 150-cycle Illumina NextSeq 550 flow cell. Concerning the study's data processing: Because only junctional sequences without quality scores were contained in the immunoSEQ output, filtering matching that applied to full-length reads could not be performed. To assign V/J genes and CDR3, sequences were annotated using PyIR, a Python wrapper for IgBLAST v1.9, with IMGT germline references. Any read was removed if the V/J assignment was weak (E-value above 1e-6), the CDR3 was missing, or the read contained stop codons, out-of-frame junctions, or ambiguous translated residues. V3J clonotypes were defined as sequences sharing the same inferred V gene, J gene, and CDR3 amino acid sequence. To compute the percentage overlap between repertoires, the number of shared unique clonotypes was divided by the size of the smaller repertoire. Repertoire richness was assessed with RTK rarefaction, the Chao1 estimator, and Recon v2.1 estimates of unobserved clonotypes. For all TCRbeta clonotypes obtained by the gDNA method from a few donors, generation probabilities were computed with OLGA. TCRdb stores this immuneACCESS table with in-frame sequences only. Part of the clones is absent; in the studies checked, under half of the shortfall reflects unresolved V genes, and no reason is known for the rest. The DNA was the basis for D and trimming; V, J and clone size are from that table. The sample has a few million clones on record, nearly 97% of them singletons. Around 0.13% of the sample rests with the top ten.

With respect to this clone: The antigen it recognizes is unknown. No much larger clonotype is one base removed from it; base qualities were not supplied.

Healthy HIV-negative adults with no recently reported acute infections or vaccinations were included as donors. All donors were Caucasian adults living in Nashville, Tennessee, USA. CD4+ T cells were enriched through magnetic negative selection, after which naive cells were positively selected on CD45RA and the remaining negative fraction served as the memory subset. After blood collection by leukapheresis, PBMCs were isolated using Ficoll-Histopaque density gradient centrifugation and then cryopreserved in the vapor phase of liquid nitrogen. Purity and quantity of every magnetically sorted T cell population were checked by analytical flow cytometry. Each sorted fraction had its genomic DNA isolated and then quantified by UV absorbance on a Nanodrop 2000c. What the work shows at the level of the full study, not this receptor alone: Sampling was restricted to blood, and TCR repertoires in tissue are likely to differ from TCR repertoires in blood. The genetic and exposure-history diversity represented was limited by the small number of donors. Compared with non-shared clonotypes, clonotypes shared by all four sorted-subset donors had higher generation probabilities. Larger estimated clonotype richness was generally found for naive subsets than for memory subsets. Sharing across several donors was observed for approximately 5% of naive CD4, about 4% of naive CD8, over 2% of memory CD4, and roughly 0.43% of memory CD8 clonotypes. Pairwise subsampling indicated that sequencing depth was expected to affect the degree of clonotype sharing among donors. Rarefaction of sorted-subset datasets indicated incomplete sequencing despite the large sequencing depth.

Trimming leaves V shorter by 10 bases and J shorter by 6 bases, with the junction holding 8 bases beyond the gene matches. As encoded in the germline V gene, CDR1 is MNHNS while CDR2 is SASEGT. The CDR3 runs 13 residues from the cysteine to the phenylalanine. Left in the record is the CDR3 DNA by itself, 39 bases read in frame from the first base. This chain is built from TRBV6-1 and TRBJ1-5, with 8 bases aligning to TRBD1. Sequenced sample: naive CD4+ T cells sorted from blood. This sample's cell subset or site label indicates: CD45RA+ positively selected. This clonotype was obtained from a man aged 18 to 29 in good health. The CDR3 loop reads CAIQDRAGQPQHF. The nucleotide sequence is TGTGCCATCCAGGACAGGGCGGGTCAGCCCCAGCATTTT.